The clone carrying this TCR beta chain has just a few counts. Antigen unknown. Time point noted: patch test 2, 6 weeks after DPC sensitization. As to treatment: therapeutic diphenylcyclopropenone sensitization with weekly scalp DPC. Alopecia patients deemed DPC-suitable, aged 18 to 70, excluding pregnancy. The CDR3 sequence is 14 residues long. Germline assignment: CDR1 SEHNR and CDR2 FQNEAQ (reference sequence). J lost 8 bases, V lost 8 bases, and 5 bases had no gene match. The data belong to a study of human T cells and chemical hapten exposure. Overall study: The study lasted 20 to 30 weeks, and patients were dosed weekly with diphenylcyclopropenone on the scalp throughout. The study, taken as a whole, reports: Significantly more large CDR3 similarity clusters arose among expanded TCRs than among controls.

Authors' analysis steps: Individual samples carried between roughly 23,224 and 690,600 TCRs, with more than 85,000 as the median. Each CDR3 protein is one row after TCRdb ran MiXCR on the RACE reads. TCRdb's processing, not the authors', yielded these V and J calls. In the table there are about 140,000 distinct CDR3 sequences, 10% to 15% of which are singletons. V usage is TRBV7-9 and J usage is TRBJ2-1; 14 bases line up with TRBD2. Sequenced here: whole blood, sampled in connection with sensitization to the hapten diphenylcyclopropenone (DPC). This receptor was taken from a woman between 50 and 59 years old with alopecia areata. Some clones in this sample may be carry-over from other donors' samples. CDR3 loop: CASGRLAGGDEQFF. The CDR3 coding sequence is TGTGCCAGCGGCAGACTAGCGGGAGGGGATGAGCAGTTCTTC.